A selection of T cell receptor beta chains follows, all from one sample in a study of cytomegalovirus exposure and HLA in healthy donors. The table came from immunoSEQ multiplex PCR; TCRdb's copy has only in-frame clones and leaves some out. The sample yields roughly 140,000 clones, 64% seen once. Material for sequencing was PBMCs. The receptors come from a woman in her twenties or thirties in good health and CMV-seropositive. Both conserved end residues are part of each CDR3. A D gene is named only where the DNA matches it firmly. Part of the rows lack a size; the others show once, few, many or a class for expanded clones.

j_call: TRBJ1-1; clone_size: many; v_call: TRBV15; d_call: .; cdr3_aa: CATRYLGDSAEAFF; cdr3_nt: TGTGCCACGAGATACCTAGGGGATTCGGCTGAAGCTTTCTTT
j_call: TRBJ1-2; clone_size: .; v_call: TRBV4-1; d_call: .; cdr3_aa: CASSQAGTGRAGYTF; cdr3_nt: TGCGCCAGCAGCCAAGCGGGGACGGGGAGGGCCGGCTACACCTTC
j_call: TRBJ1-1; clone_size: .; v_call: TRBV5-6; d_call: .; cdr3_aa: CASRSTGFTEAFF; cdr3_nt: TGTGCCAGCAGGTCGACTGGTTTCACTGAAGCTTTCTTT
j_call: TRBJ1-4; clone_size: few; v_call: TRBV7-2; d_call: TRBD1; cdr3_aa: CASSRQGYEKLFF; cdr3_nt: TGTGCCAGCAGCCGACAGGGATATGAAAAACTGTTTTTT
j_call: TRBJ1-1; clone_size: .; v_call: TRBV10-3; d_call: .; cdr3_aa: CAISERRVGGSEAFF; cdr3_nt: TGTGCCATCAGTGAACGACGGGTCGGTGGGTCTGAAGCTTTCTTT
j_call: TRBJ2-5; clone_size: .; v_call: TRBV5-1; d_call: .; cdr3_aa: CASSPLGAQETQYF; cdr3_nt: TGCGCCAGCAGCCCCCTAGGAGCTCAAGAGACCCAGTACTTC
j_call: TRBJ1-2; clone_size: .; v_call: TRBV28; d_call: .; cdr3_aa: CASNPQGVYTF; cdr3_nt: TGTGCCAGCAACCCACAGGGAGTCTACACCTTC
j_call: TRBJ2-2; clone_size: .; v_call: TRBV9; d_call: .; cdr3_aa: CASSVDITGELFF; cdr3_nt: TGTGCCAGCAGCGTAGACATAACCGGGGAGCTGTTTTTT
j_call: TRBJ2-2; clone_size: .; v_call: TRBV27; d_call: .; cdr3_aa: CASRPRIPLPGELFF; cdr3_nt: TGTGCCAGCAGGCCTAGAATCCCCCTACCCGGGGAGCTGTTTTTT
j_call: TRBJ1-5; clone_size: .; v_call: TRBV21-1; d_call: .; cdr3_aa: CASTPGPNQPQHF; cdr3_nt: TGTGCCAGCACCCCAGGGCCCAATCAGCCCCAGCATTTT
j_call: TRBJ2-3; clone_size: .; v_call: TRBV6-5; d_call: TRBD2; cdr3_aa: CASSGGGFFTQYF; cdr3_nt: TGTGCCAGCAGTGGGGGAGGGTTTTTTACGCAGTATTTT
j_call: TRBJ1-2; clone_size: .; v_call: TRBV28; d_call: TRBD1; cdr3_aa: CASSSPSTGNGYTF; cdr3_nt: TGTGCCAGCAGCTCGCCATCGACAGGGAATGGCTACACCTTC
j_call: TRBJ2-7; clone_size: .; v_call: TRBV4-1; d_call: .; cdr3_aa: CASSQVQGSRSYEQYF; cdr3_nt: TGCGCCAGCAGCCAGGTTCAGGGGTCAAGATCCTACGAGCAGTACTTC
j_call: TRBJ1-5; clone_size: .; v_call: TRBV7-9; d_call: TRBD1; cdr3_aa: CASSPRDSYQPQHF; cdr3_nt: TGTGCCAGCAGCCCCAGGGACAGTTATCAGCCCCAGCATTTT
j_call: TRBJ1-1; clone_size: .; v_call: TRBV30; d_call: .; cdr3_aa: CAWSVKQRAEAFF; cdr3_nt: TGTGCCTGGAGTGTAAAACAACGGGCTGAAGCTTTCTTT
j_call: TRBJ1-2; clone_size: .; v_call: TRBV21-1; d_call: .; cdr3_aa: CASSNEAVGYTF; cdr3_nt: TGTGCCAGCAGCAATGAAGCGGTAGGCTACACCTTC
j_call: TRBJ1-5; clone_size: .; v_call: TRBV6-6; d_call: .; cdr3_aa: CASSVSDQPQHF; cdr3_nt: TGTGCCAGCAGTGTATCAGATCAGCCCCAGCATTTT
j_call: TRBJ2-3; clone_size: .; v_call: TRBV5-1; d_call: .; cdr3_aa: CASSLQGTDTQYF; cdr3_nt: TGCGCCAGCAGCTTGCAGGGCACAGATACGCAGTATTTT
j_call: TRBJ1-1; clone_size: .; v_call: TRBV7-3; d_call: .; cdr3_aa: CASSLGRGRNTEAFF; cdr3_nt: TGTGCCAGCAGCTTAGGGAGGGGACGGAACACTGAAGCTTTCTTT
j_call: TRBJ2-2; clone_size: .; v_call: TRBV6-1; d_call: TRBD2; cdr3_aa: CASSWTSGRSGELFF; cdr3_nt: TGTGCCAGCAGTTGGACTAGCGGGAGAAGCGGGGAGCTGTTTTTT
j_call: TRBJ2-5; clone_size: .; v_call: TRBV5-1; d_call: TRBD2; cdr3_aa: CASSLLAGEETQYF; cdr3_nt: TGCGCCAGCAGCTTACTAGCGGGGGAAGAGACCCAGTACTTC
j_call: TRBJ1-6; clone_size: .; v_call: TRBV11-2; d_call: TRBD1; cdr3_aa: CASSLETGVYSPLHF; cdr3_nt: TGTGCCAGCAGCTTAGAGACAGGGGTTTACTCACCCCTCCACTTT
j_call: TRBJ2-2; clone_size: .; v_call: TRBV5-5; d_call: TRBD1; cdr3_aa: CASSLGAQGANTGELFF; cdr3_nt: TGTGCCAGCAGCTTGGGGGCCCAGGGGGCGAACACCGGGGAGCTGTTTTTT
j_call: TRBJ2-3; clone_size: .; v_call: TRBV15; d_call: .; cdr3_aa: CATSRQTGSTDTQYF; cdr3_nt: TGTGCCACCAGCAGACAGACCGGGAGCACAGATACGCAGTATTTT
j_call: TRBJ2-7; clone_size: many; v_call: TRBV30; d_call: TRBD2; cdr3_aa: CAWRETSGRRPYEQYF; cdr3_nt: TGTGCCTGGAGGGAGACTAGCGGGAGGCGTCCCTACGAGCAGTACTTC
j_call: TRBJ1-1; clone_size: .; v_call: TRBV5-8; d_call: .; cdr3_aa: CASSFGWGRRTEAFF; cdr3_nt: TGTGCCAGCAGCTTTGGATGGGGGCGTCGCACTGAAGCTTTCTTT
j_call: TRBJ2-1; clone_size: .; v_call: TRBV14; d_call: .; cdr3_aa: CASSQVTSWNEQFF; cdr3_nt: TGTGCCAGCAGCCAAGTAACTAGTTGGAATGAGCAGTTCTTC
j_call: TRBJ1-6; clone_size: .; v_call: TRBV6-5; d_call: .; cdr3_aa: CASSYSGGWNSPLHF; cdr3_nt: TGTGCCAGCAGTTACTCAGGGGGTTGGAATTCACCCCTCCACTTT
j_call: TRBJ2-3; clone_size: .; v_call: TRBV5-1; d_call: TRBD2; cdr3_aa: CASSEREWADTQYF; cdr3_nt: TGCGCCAGCAGCGAGCGGGAGTGGGCAGATACGCAGTATTTT
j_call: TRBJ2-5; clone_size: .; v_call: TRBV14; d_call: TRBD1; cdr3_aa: CASSQDPARGETQYF; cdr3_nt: TGTGCCAGCAGCCAAGATCCGGCCAGGGGGGAGACCCAGTACTTC
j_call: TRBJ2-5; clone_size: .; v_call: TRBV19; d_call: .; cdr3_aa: CASSTSGAQETQYF; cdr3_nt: TGTGCCAGTAGTACCAGCGGAGCTCAAGAGACCCAGTACTTC
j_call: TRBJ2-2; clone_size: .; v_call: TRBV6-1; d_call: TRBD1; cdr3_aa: CASSVGTGGTGELFF; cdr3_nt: TGTGCCAGCAGTGTAGGGACAGGGGGCACCGGGGAGCTGTTTTTT
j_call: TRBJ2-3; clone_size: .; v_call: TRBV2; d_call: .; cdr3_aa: CASSVNGLATDTQYF; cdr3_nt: TGTGCCAGCAGTGTGAATGGGCTAGCGACAGATACGCAGTATTTT
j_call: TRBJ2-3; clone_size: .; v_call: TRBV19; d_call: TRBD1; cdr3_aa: CATRDRGDTDTQYF; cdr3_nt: TGTGCCACCCGGGACAGGGGGGACACAGATACGCAGTATTTT
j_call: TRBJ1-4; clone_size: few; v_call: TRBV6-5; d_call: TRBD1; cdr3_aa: CASSTRQGAKLFF; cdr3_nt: TGTGCCAGCAGTACCCGACAGGGCGCAAAACTGTTTTTT
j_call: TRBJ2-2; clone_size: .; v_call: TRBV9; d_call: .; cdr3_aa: CASTTNTGELFF; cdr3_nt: TGTGCCAGCACAACGAACACCGGGGAGCTGTTTTTT
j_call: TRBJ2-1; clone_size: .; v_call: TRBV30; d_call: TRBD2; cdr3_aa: CVAAGGWNEQFF; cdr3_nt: TGTGTAGCGGCGGGGGGGTGGAATGAGCAGTTCTTC
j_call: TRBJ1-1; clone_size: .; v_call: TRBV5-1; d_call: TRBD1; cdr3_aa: CASSKGQGSTEAFF; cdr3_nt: TGCGCCAGCAGCAAGGGACAGGGGAGCACTGAAGCTTTCTTT
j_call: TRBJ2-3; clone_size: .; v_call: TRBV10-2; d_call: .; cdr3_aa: CASRQGADTQYF; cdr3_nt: TGCGCCAGCAGACAGGGTGCAGATACGCAGTATTTT
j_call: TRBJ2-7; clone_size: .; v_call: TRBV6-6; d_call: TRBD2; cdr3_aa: CASRRPGLAGGGEQYF; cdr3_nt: TGTGCCAGCAGACGCCCGGGACTAGCGGGAGGGGGCGAGCAGTACTTC
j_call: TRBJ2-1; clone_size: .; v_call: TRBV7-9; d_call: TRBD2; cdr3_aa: CASSTRTSGFSYNEQFF; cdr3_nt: TGTGCCAGCAGCACCCGGACTAGCGGTTTCTCCTACAATGAGCAGTTCTTC
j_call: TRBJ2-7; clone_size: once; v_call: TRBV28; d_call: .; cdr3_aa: CASSLFRGSMYEQYF; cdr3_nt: TGTGCCAGCAGTTTATTTAGGGGTTCGATGTACGAGCAGTACTTC
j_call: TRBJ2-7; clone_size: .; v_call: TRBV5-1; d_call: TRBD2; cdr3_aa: CASSLVAGAVYEQYF; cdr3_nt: TGCGCCAGCAGCTTGGTGGCGGGAGCGGTATACGAGCAGTACTTC
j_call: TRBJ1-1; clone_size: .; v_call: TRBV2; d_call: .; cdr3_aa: CASSARGANTEAFF; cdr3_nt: TGTGCCAGCAGTGCTCGGGGGGCTAACACTGAAGCTTTCTTT
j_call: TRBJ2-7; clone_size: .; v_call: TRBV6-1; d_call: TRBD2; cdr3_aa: CASSAQRGVRREQYF; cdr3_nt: TGTGCCAGCAGTGCCCAGCGGGGGGTCCGGCGCGAGCAGTACTTC
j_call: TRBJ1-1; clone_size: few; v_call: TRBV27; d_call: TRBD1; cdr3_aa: CASSLGGTAQMNTEAFF; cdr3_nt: TGTGCCAGCAGTTTGGGCGGGACAGCACAGATGAACACTGAAGCTTTCTTT
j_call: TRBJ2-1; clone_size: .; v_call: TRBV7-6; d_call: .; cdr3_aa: CATSLVVEAYNEQFF; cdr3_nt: TGTGCCACCAGTCTGGTGGTAGAGGCCTACAATGAGCAGTTCTTC
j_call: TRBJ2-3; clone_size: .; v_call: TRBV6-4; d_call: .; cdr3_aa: CASSPQPGGIDTQYF; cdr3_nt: TGTGCCAGCAGTCCCCAACCCGGGGGTATAGATACGCAGTATTTT
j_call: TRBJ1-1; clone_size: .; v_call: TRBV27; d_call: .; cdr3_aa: CASSSLQGRKTEAFF; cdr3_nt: TGTGCCAGCAGTTCGCTACAGGGAAGAAAAACTGAAGCTTTCTTT
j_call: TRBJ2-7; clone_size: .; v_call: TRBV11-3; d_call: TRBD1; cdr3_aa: CASSLVVTGVEQYF; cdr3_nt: TGTGCCAGCAGCTTAGTCGTGACAGGGGTCGAGCAGTACTTC
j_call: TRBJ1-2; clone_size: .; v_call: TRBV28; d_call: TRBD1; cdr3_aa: CASRKPGQGNYGYTF; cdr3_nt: TGTGCCAGCCGCAAACCGGGACAGGGTAACTATGGCTACACCTTC
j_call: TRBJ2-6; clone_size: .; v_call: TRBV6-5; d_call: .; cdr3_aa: CASSYSFEAGANVLTF; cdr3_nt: TGTGCCAGCAGTTACTCGTTTGAGGCTGGGGCCAACGTCCTGACTTTC
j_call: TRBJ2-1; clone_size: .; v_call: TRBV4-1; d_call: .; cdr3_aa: CASSHDATSFREQFF; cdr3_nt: TGCGCCAGCAGCCATGATGCGACTAGTTTTCGAGAGCAGTTCTTC